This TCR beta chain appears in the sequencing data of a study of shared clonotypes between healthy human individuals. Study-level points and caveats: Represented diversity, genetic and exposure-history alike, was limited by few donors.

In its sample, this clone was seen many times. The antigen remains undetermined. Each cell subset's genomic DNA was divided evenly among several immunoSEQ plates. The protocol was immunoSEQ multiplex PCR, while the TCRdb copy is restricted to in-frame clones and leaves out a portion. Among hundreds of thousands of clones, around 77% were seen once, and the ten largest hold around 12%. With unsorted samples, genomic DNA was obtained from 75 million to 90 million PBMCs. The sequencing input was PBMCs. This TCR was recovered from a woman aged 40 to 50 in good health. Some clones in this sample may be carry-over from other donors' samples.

In nucleotides, the CDR3 is TGCAGTGCTATTAAGGGGACTGAAGCTTTCTTT. It encodes CSAIKGTEAFF. The V and J genes are TRBV20-1 and TRBJ1-1; a possible D gene is TRBD1 (5 bases). V lost 4 bases to trimming and J lost 5 bases, with 8 bases between them. The CDR3 contains 11 residues. The germline V gene encodes CDR1 DFQATT and CDR2 SNEGSKA (reference sequence).